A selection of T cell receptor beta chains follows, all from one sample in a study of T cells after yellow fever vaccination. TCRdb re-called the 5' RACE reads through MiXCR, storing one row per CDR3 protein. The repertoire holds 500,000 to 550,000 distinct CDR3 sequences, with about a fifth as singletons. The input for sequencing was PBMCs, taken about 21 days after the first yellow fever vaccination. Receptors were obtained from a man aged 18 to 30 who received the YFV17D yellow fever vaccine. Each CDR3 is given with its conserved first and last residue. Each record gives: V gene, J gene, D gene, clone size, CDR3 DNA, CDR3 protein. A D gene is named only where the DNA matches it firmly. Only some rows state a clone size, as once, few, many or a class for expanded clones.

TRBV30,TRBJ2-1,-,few,TGTGCCTGGAGGGCGACCAGGGGCCAGAGCTCCTACAATGAGCAGTTCTTC,CAWRATRGQSSYNEQFF
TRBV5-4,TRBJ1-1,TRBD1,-,TGTGCCAGCAGCCTTCCGACAGGGAATCCGAACACTGAAGCTTTCTTT,CASSLPTGNPNTEAFF
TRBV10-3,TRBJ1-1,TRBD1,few,TGTGCCATCAGTGACAGGGGGAGGGACACTGAAGCTTTCTTT,CAISDRGRDTEAFF
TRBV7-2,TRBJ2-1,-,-,TGTGCCAGCAGCTTCCGGGTCGGGGGCAATGAGCAGTTCTTC,CASSFRVGGNEQFF
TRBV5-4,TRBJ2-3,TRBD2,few,TGTGCCAGCAGCCCGGAACTAGCGGGCAGGGGCACAGATACGCAGTATTTT,CASSPELAGRGTDTQYF
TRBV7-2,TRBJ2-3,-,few,TGTGCCAGCAGCCCATTTCTAGATACGCAGTATTTT,CASSPFLDTQYF
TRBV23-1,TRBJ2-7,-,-,TGCGCCAGCAGTCACGATAGGGCCCCTGACGTCGGGTACGAGCAGTACTTC,CASSHDRAPDVGYEQYF
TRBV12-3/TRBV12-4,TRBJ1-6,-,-,TGTGCCAGCATTGACGACAGGACCTATAATTCACCCCTCCACTTT,CASIDDRTYNSPLHF
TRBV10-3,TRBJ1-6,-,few,TGTGCCATCAGTGAGAAGGGGCAGGGTGACTCACCCCTCCACTTT,CAISEKGQGDSPLHF
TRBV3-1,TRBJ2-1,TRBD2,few,TGTGCCAGCAGCCCCCTTGGGGGGGGATACAATGAGCAGTTCTTC,CASSPLGGGYNEQFF
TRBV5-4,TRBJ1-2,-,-,TGTGCCAGCAGCTCCGACCAGTCCGGCTACACCTTC,CASSSDQSGYTF
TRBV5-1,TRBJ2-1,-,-,TGCGCCAGCAGCTTGGATAGGCACTACAATGAGCAGTTCTTC,CASSLDRHYNEQFF
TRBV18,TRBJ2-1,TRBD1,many,TGTGCCAGCTCAGGGGACAGACTAAACTACAATGAGCAGTTCTTC,CASSGDRLNYNEQFF
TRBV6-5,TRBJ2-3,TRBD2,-,TGTGCCAGCAGTTACATCGGGGGGGCCTTAGATACGCAGTATTTT,CASSYIGGALDTQYF
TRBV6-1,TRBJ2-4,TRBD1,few,TGTGCCAGCAGTGAGAGGACAGGCCAAAACATTCAGTACTTC,CASSERTGQNIQYF
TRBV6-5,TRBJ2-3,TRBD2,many,TGTGCCAGCAGTTCCCCGGGGGGGGCGGATACGCAGTATTTT,CASSSPGGADTQYF
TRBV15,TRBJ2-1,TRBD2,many,TGTGCCACCAGCAGGCGGGGGGCTAACAATGAGCAGTTCTTC,CATSRRGANNEQFF
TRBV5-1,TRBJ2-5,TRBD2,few,TGCGCCAGCAGCTTGAACCCTAGCGGGCAAGAGACCCAGTACTTC,CASSLNPSGQETQYF
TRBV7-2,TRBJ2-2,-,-,TGTGCCAGCAGCATGCACGCGAACACCGGGGAGCTGTTTTTT,CASSMHANTGELFF
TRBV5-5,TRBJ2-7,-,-,TGTGCCAGCAGCTTGACAGGTTTCTACGAGCAGTACTTC,CASSLTGFYEQYF
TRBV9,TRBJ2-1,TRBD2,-,TGTGCCAGCAGCGCCCCCAGACTAGCGGGGGGTAGGGAGCAGTTCTTC,CASSAPRLAGGREQFF
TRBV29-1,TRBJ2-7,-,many,TGCAGCGTCACAACAGGGATCAGCTACGAGCAGTACTTC,CSVTTGISYEQYF
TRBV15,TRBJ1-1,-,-,TGTGCCACCAGCAGAGATCTGGGAAAGGATTCTGAAGCTTTCTTT,CATSRDLGKDSEAFF
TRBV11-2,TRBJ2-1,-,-,TGTGCCAGCAGCTTAGCACCAGGAGACAATGAGCAGTTCTTC,CASSLAPGDNEQFF
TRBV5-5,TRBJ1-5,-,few,TGTGCCAGCAGCTTCTTAGAAAGCAATCAGCCCCAGCATTTT,CASSFLESNQPQHF
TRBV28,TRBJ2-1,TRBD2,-,TGTGCCAGCAGTTTAGGGCTAGCGGGAGGATTTTACAATGAGCAGTTCTTC,CASSLGLAGGFYNEQFF
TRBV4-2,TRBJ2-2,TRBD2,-,TGTGCCAGCAGCCTTAATAGCGGGGAAAACACCGGGGAGCTGTTTTTT,CASSLNSGENTGELFF